This entry concerns a single TCR beta chain. Its antigen is currently unknown. Clones were read by immunoSEQ multiplex PCR, and TCRdb kept only the in-frame ones, dropping some. The sample records 90,000 to 110,000 clones, 87% being singletons. The entry originates in a study of T cell responses to AZD1222 COVID-19 vaccine. Regarding the study as a whole: Close to half of spike-specific TCRs reportedly recognize unmutated variant regions.

Pooled together were second doses at about 4 or about 12 weeks. Germline values: CDR1 SQVTM, CDR2 ANQGSEA. V lost 5 bases and J lost 1, with 11 bases in between. The CDR3 sequence is 13 residues long. The receptor comes from an adult who received the AZD1222 COVID-19 vaccine. The sequences come from peripheral blood, collected 28 days after the second AZD1222 dose. This chain joins TRBV29-1 and TRBJ1-1; no clear D. DNA for the CDR3: TGCAGCGTTCAGTTTCGCACGAACACTGAAGCTTTCTTT. It yields the protein CSVQFRTNTEAFF.